This T cell receptor (beta chain) was documented in a study of shared clonotypes between healthy human individuals. This CDR3 spans 15 amino acids. The V and J ends lost 5 bases and 7 bases respectively, with 18 bases between them. Germline CDR1 reads LNHNV; CDR2 reads YYDKDF (reference sequence). Assay used: immunoSEQ multiplex PCR; TCRdb lists only in-frame clones, some missing. The table has approximately 2.1 million clones, about 92% seen once. Naive CD4+ cells were CD45RA-selected; the remaining cells were memory. The chain links TRBV15 to TRBJ1-5, with a weak D call TRBD1 (6 bases). The sequencing input was naive CD4+ T cells from PBMCs. Stated subset: CD45RA+ positively selected. This sequence originates from a man aged 18 to 29 in good health. Some clones in this sample may be carry-over from other donors' samples. The CDR3 loop is CATSYAGDHRQPQHF. In DNA form, the CDR3 reads TGTGCCACCAGCTACGCAGGGGATCATCGACAGCCCCAGCATTTT.